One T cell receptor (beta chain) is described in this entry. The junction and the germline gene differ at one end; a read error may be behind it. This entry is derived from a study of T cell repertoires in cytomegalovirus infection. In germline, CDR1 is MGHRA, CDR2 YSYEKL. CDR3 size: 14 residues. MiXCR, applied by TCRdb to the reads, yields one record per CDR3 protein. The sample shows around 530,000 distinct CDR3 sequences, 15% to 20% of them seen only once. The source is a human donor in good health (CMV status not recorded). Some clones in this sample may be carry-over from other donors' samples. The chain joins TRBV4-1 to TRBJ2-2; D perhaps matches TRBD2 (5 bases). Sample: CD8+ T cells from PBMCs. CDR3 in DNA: TGTGCCAGCAGCCAAGAGAGGGTGGGCGGGGAGCTGTTTTTT. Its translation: CASSQERVGGELFF.